What follows describes a single TCR beta chain. Germline V gene sequence: CDR1 SGHAT, CDR2 FQNNGV. With 4 bases removed from V and 10 bases from J, the gap between germline ends came to 11 bases. This CDR3 is built from 12 residues. This record comes from a study of early T cells in non-severe SARS-CoV-2 infection. About the research overall: Bulk RNA isolated from unsorted whole blood underwent sequencing; chains were not paired.

Tagging with unique molecular identifiers was applied to individual cDNA molecules. TCRdb independently ran MiXCR on the 5' RACE reads; one entry per CDR3 protein. The table has 74,000 or so distinct CDR3 sequences, roughly 13% seen once; the top ten hold 1.1%. This clonotype originated in an adult who was a healthcare worker with PCR-confirmed SARS-CoV-2 infection or an uninfected control (not recorded which). The sequencing sample was made of whole blood. The V and J genes are TRBV11-2 and TRBJ2-1; D possibly matches TRBD1 or TRBD2 (6 bases each). CDR3 DNA sequence: TGTGCCAGCAGCTGGAGGGACATGGAGCAGTTCTTC. This codes for CASSWRDMEQFF.